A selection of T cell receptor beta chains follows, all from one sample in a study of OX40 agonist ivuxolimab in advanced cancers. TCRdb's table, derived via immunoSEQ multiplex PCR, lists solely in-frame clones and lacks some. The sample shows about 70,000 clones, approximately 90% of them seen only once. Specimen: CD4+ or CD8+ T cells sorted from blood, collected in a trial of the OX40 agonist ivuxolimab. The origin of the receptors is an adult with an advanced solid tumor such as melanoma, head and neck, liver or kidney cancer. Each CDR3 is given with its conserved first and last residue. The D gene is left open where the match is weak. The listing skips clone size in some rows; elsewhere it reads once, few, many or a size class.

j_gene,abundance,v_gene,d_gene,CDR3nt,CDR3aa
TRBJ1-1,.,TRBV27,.,TGTGCCAGCAGTTTATCAAGAGGGGACACTGAAGCTTTCTTT,CASSLSRGDTEAFF
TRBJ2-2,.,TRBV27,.,TGTGCCAGCAGTTTATTTGGGACAACCGGGGAGCTGTTTTTT,CASSLFGTTGELFF
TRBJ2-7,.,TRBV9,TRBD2,TGTGCCAGCAGGACCCCGGGAGGCGAGCAGTACTTC,CASRTPGGEQYF
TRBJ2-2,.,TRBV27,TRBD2,TGTGCCAGCAGTCCCCGACTAGCGGGGGGCACCGGGGAGCTGTTTTTT,CASSPRLAGGTGELFF
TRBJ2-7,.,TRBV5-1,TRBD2,TGCGCCAGCAGGGTCCTCGGGGGGGACCTCTACGAGCAGTACTTC,CASRVLGGDLYEQYF
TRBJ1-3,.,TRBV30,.,TGTGCCTGGAGGAGGGGGAAAAGGGGAGCCAGGGACACCATATATTTT,CAWRRGKRGARDTIYF
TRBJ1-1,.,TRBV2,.,TGTGCCAGCAGTGTGTACAGGGTATTTTTGAACACTGAAGCTTTCTTT,CASSVYRVFLNTEAFF
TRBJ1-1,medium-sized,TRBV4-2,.,TGTGCCAGCAAGACATCGAACACTGAAGCTTTCTTT,CASKTSNTEAFF
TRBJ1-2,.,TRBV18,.,TGTGCCAGCTCACCAATTGGGCCAGGAGATGGCTACACCTTC,CASSPIGPGDGYTF
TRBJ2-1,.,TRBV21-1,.,TGTGCCAGCAGCAAAGGGGGTTGGGGGAGTCGGGCCAATGAGCAGTTCTTC,CASSKGGWGSRANEQFF
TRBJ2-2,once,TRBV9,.,TGTGCCAGCAGCGTTGGAGGGCTCACCGGGGAGCTGTTTTTT,CASSVGGLTGELFF
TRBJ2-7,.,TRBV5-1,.,TGCGCCAGCAGCTTCGGACTGACCTACGAGCAGTACTTC,CASSFGLTYEQYF
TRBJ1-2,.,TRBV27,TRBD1,TGTGCCAGCAGTTCCCGGACAGGGGGCTCGGGAGGCTACACCTTC,CASSSRTGGSGGYTF
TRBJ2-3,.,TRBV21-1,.,TGTGCCAGCAGCCCTGAGGGGCAGGGGGCGGATACGCAGTATTTT,CASSPEGQGADTQYF
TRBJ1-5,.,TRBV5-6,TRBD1,TGTGCCAGCAGCCCGACAGGGGTAGCGCAGCCCCAGCATTTT,CASSPTGVAQPQHF
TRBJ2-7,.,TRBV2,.,TGTGCCAGCAGTGAAGCCCCCGGGGAAGGTCTCCCACATTACTTC,CASSEAPGEGLPHYF
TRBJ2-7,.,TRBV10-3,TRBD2,TGTGCCATCAATCTGGAGGGGAGGGACGAGCAGTACTTC,CAINLEGRDEQYF
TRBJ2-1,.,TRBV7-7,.,TGTGCTAGCAGCCCTATTCCAAACAGCCTCTACAATGAGCAGTTCTTC,CASSPIPNSLYNEQFF
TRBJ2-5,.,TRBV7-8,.,TGTGCCAGCAGCTTAGGTTGGGGGGCTGGTGAGACCCAGTACTTC,CASSLGWGAGETQYF
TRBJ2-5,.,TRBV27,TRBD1,TGTGCCAGCAGCTCATTGGACAGGGCAGAGACCCAGTACTTC,CASSSLDRAETQYF
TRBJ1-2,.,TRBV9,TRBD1,TGTGCCAGCAGCGTTCCAGGGGGGTTAGATGGCTACACCTTC,CASSVPGGLDGYTF
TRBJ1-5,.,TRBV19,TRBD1,TGTGTCAGTAGTATAGACAGGGAGGGCAATCAGCCCCAGCATTTT,CVSSIDREGNQPQHF
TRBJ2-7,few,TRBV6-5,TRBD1,TGTGCCAGCAGTGCCCGGGACAGGGGGGTTCCCGAGCAGTACTTC,CASSARDRGVPEQYF